The 2 T cell receptor beta chains presented below share a single source sample, sequenced in a study of T cell responses to AZD1222 COVID-19 vaccine. Produced via immunoSEQ multiplex PCR; TCRdb's table is partial and in-frame only. Here the sample spans fewer than 110,000 clones, roughly 88% being singletons. The material was peripheral blood, obtained on day 0 of AZD1222 vaccination. The receptors come from an adult in good health.

This chain uses TRBV5-1 with TRBJ2-5; 9 positions match TRBD2. J gave up 2 bases and V 4 bases, and 9 bases lay outside the gene matches. Germline CDR1 is SGHRS and CDR2 is YFSETQ. This CDR3 has 16 amino acids. This chain's CDR3 is CASSIDTSGFQETQYF. CDR3 sequence (DNA): TGCGCCAGCAGCATTGATACTAGCGGGTTTCAAGAGACCCAGTACTTC.

The rearrangement joins TRBV7-2 to TRBJ1-1; the D gene is possibly TRBD1 (5 bases). Trimming shortened V by 5 bases and J by 0 bases, and 13 bases separated the two germline ends. The germline CDR1 and CDR2 sequences are SGHTA and FQGNSA. This CDR3 has 15 residues. The CDR3: CASSLERQLNTEAFF. As DNA, the CDR3 is TGTGCCAGCAGCCTAGAAAGACAGTTGAACACTGAAGCTTTCTTT.